What follows describes a single T cell receptor beta chain. This sample was included in a study of T cells in Graves' hyperthyroidism and ophthalmopathy. Regions amplified from RNA transcripts were the TCR beta CDR3 regions. When the TCR CDR3 underwent first-round RT-PCR, the HTBI primer set was used. TCRdb re-called the multiplex PCR reads with MiXCR, one entry per CDR3 protein. Of about 560,000 distinct CDR3 sequences listed, 16% are singletons. Source material for PBMCs was over 7.5 ml fresh peripheral blood. The TCR originated in a woman aged 18-35 years with Graves' hyperthyroidism. The sequencing input was blood.

CDR3 in amino acids: CASSERKTSLGQETQYF. Here the CDR3 DNA reads TGTGCCAGTAGCGAGCGAAAGACTAGCCTGGGTCAAGAGACCCAGTACTTC. This chain links TRBV6-2 or TRBV6-3 with TRBJ2-5; 7 nucleotides agree with TRBD2. V lost 9 bases and J lost 2; bases outside the gene matches: 18. The germline CDR1 and CDR2 sequences are MNHEY and SVGEGT. The CDR3 is 17 residues long.